This record looks at one TCR beta chain sequence and its context. Its antigen is unknown. Repertoires were generated with immunoSEQ multiplex PCR, while TCRdb's copy carries only in-frame clones and drops some. The sample lists 440,000 or so clones, roughly nine tenths occurring once. The germline gives CDR1 SGHRS, CDR2 YFSETQ. The CDR3 has 19 residues. V gave up 0 bases and J gave up 3 bases, with 22 bases separating them. The source of the sample is a study of Ad26.COV2.S vaccination and SARS-CoV-2 variants. Study-wide points: Spike-specific TCR breadth was greater in vaccine than placebo recipients. People who got the vaccine or the placebo had similar non-spike TCR breadth.

Treatment given: roughly 19 received Ad26.COV2.S at low or high dose, single or two shots; about 5 received placebo; per-sample allocation not given. Sampling was done on day 63 after the first vaccine or placebo injection. The TCR comes from a person aged 18-65 years who received the Ad26.COV2.S COVID-19 vaccine or a placebo. Sequencing used peripheral blood, obtained in a trial of Ad26.COV2.S vaccine versus placebo. The V gene is TRBV5-1, the J gene TRBJ2-1; D perhaps matches TRBD2 (5 bases). For the CDR3, the DNA is TGCGCCAGCAGCTTGGTAGTCGGCCACAAAGCGGTTCTCTACAATGAGCAGTTCTTC. This gives the protein CASSLVVGHKAVLYNEQFF.